The 14 T cell receptor beta chains presented below share a single source sample, sequenced in a study of beta chain features in type 1 diabetes. General study results and limits: Type 1 diabetes patients had TCRB CDR3s that were shorter (moderately but significantly so) in all four CD4+ subsets.

The whole isolated RNA underwent reverse transcription, so sequencing captured expressed TCRB transcripts. The method was immunoSEQ multiplex PCR; TCRdb's version includes in-frame clones alone and lacks a portion of them. This sample has under 300,000 clones, with around 21% found just once. Their cognate antigens are unknown. The specimen was naive CD4+ T cells from blood. Receptors were obtained from a woman between 40 and 55 years old with type 1 diabetes.

The chain is built from TRBV7-2 and TRBJ2-1; 13 nucleotides agree with TRBD2. The CDR3 has 15 residues. Germline-derived CDR1 and CDR2 are SGHTA and FQGNSA. The J segment lost 8 bases and the V segment lost 5 bases, leaving 6 bases of the junction unmatched. The CDR3 DNA follows: TGTGCCAGCAGCCCACGGACTAGCGGGAGTCATGAGCAGTTCTTC. Protein: CASSPRTSGSHEQFF.

This clone has a single count. V is TRBV7-2 and J is TRBJ2-5; 13 nucleotides match TRBD2. The CDR3 runs 16 residues. Unmatched junction bases numbered 7, after V lost 5 bases and J lost 4 bases. Germline V gene lookup returns CDR1 SGHTA and CDR2 FQGNSA. The CDR3 spells CASSPPGLAGTETQYF. CDR3 in DNA: TGTGCCAGCAGCCCCCCGGGACTAGCGGGGACAGAGACCCAGTACTTC.

The chain joins TRBV2 to TRBJ2-7; D unresolved. The V end lost 3 bases, the J end lost 0 bases, and 9 bases lay between the germline ends. This CDR3 has 14 amino acids. The V gene's germline CDR1 is SNHLY and CDR2 FYNNEI. This chain's CDR3 is CASSELVSSYEQYF. The CDR3 bases are TGTGCCAGCAGTGAGCTCGTCAGCTCCTACGAGCAGTACTTC.

The gene calls are TRBV18 and TRBJ1-2, with D perhaps TRBD1 (6 bases). The CDR3 runs to 14 residues. CDR1 and CDR2 from the germline V gene are KGHSH and LQKENI. Trimming removed 0 bases from V and 5 bases from J, with 10 bases in between. Here the CDR3 DNA reads TGTGCCAGCTCACCACCGAACAGGGAGTATGGCTACACCTTC. This encodes CASSPPNREYGYTF.

This clone was found a few times. The V gene is TRBV7-2, the J gene TRBJ1-4; TRBD1 might be the D (5 bases). Germline CDR1 is SGHTA and CDR2 is FQGNSA. The CDR3 covers 14 residues. The V and J ends lost 2 bases and 8 bases respectively, with 12 bases between them. Written as DNA, the CDR3 is TGTGCCAGCAGCTTACGCGGGGGAGGAGAAAAACTGTTTTTT. Translating gives CASSLRGGGEKLFF.

To note about this clone: Other DNA sequences of this sample code for an identical CDR3. This chain links TRBV5-1 with TRBJ1-5; TRBD1 might be the D (6 bases). This CDR3 comprises 15 residues. The germline V gene encodes CDR1 SGHRS and CDR2 YFSETQ. V was trimmed by 0 bases and J by 6 bases, leaving 13 bases between them. In DNA, the CDR3 is TGCGCCAGCAGCTTGGCGGGGGGCGCGGGTCAGCCCCAGCATTTT. Its protein product is CASSLAGGAGQPQHF.

The J gene is TRBJ2-7, the V gene TRBV4-1; D is possibly TRBD2 (6 bases). CDR1 is MGHRA, CDR2 YSYEKL, per germline. The V end was cut by 4 bases, the J end by 1 base, with 17 bases between. The CDR3 spans 16 residues. The CDR3 DNA follows: TGCGCCAGCAGCCTGCGGGGCCGAGCAGATTCCTACGAGCAGTACTTC. As protein: CASSLRGRADSYEQYF.

The V gene is TRBV6-6, the J gene TRBJ1-1; 10 nucleotides line up with TRBD1. The CDR3 is 15 amino acids. In germline, CDR1 is MNHNY, CDR2 SVGAGI (reference sequence). The V gene end was trimmed by 5 bases and the J gene end by 1 base; junction bases not matched to a gene: 4. CDR3 sequence reads: CASSATGGWNTEAFF. The CDR3 nucleotides read TGTGCCAGCAGTGCGACAGGGGGCTGGAACACTGAAGCTTTCTTT.

Concerning this clone: Other DNA sequences in this specimen translate into the identical CDR3. The chain carries TRBV29-1 and TRBJ1-5; 7 bases are a match to TRBD1. The CDR3 loop spans 12 amino acids. Trimming at V came to 6 bases and at J to 2 bases, leaving 1 base not matched to a gene. Germline V CDR1 and CDR2: SQVTM, ANQGSEA. The CDR3 spells CSVGQGNQPQHF. CDR3 DNA: TGCAGCGTAGGACAGGGCAATCAGCCCCAGCATTTT.

This clone was seen more than once but under ten times. V is TRBV7-9 and J is TRBJ2-7; D is uncertain. This CDR3 comprises 13 residues. The ends were cut back, 3 bases at V and 4 bases at J, with 10 bases in the middle. In germline, CDR1 is SEHNR, CDR2 FQNEAQ (reference sequence). CDR3 protein: CASSFSQLYEQYF. The CDR3 DNA follows: TGTGCCAGCAGCTTTTCACAGCTTTACGAGCAGTACTTC.

V is TRBV2 and J is TRBJ2-1; possibly TRBD2 for D (5 bases). Germline assignment: CDR1 SNHLY and CDR2 FYNNEI. V dropped 4 bases and J dropped 4 bases, with 8 bases sitting between them. This CDR3 is built from 13 residues. CDR3 DNA sequence: TGTGCCAGCAGTGTGGACTCTTACAATGAGCAGTTCTTC. Protein product: CASSVDSYNEQFF.

The chain uses TRBV2 and TRBJ1-2, with 7 bases fitting TRBD1. Germline CDR1 and CDR2: SNHLY and FYNNEI. The CDR3 loop spans 13 amino acids. V trimming: 3 bases; J trimming: 7 bases; junction bases outside the gene matches: 5. The CDR3 nucleotides are TGTGCCAGCAGTGACACAACAGGGGCTGGCTACACCTTC. This gives the protein CASSDTTGAGYTF.

The chain links TRBV30 to TRBJ2-1, with 7 bases aligning to TRBD1. Unmatched junction bases numbered 0, after V lost 0 bases and J lost 4 bases. CDR3 length: 13 amino acids. Germline-derived CDR1 and CDR2 are GTSNPN and SVGIG (reference sequence). In DNA form, the CDR3 reads TGTGCCTGGAGTGTACAGGGGTACAATGAGCAGTTCTTC. Protein product: CAWSVQGYNEQFF. The entire variable domain, with the rest obtained from reference TRBV30 and TRBJ2-1, is as follows: SQTIHQWPATLVQPVGSPLSLECTVEGTSNPNLYWYRQAAGRGLQLLFYSVGIGQISSEVPQNLSASRPQDRQFILSSKKLLLSDSGFYLCAWSVQGYNEQFFGPGTRLTVL.

This clone has a handful of counts. The J gene is TRBJ1-5, the V gene TRBV28; the D gene is possibly TRBD1 (5 bases). V dropped 6 bases and J dropped 3 bases, with 21 bases sitting between them. The CDR3 is 17 residues long. In germline, CDR1 is MDHEN, CDR2 SYDVKM. The CDR3 region is CASSRGDVRGSNQPQHF. DNA of the CDR3: TGTGCCAGCAGCCGCGGGGACGTAAGGGGTTCCAATCAGCCCCAGCATTTT.